Listed below are T cell receptor beta chains from one sample, sequenced in a study of T cell changes during pregnancy in multiple sclerosis. Here immunoSEQ multiplex PCR was the method, and the copy in TCRdb shows in-frame clones only, minus some. This sample has more than 90,000 clones; 80% to 95% occur once, and the top ten carry 2.5% to 3.5%. The material was peripheral blood, obtained in the second trimester of pregnancy. These receptors were obtained from a female donor with multiple sclerosis, enrolled in a pregnancy study. Each CDR3 is given with its conserved first and last residue.

J gene: TRBJ1-2
V gene: TRBV28
CDR3 protein: CASSTGERGYTF

J gene: TRBJ2-1
V gene: TRBV28
CDR3 protein: CASSEARGQNEQFF

J gene: TRBJ2-5
V gene: TRBV28
CDR3 protein: CASSPRLGTPQETQYF

J gene: TRBJ2-2
V gene: TRBV19
CDR3 protein: CASSQGLHTGELFF

J gene: TRBJ1-1
V gene: TRBV4-2
CDR3 protein: CASSQDTLDSTNTEAFF

J gene: TRBJ2-1
V gene: TRBV7-9
CDR3 protein: CASRGGRADYNEQFF

J gene: TRBJ2-3
V gene: TRBV7-2
CDR3 protein: CASSSTLGAGSDTQYF

J gene: TRBJ1-1
V gene: TRBV6-5
CDR3 protein: CASSYAGNTEAFF

J gene: TRBJ1-4
V gene: TRBV4-2
CDR3 protein: CASSLGQGQGIANEKLFF

J gene: TRBJ2-3
V gene: TRBV5-6
CDR3 protein: CASSLGLATDTQYF

J gene: TRBJ2-3
V gene: TRBV14
CDR3 protein: CASSQGRLAGGHSTDTQYF

J gene: TRBJ2-7
V gene: TRBV5-1
CDR3 protein: CASSLGTGREQYF

J gene: TRBJ1-5
V gene: TRBV7-2
CDR3 protein: CASSLQSSNQPQHF

J gene: TRBJ2-7
V gene: TRBV5-1
CDR3 protein: CASKDTGDEQYF

J gene: TRBJ1-1
V gene: TRBV5-5
CDR3 protein: CASSLGPPNTEAFF

J gene: TRBJ1-1
V gene: TRBV5-6
CDR3 protein: CASAGADAEAFF

J gene: TRBJ2-7
V gene: TRBV5-1
CDR3 protein: CASSLVGSSQYEQYF

J gene: TRBJ1-5
V gene: TRBV6-1
CDR3 protein: CASSGSTTNQPQHF

J gene: TRBJ2-5
V gene: TRBV5-6
CDR3 protein: CASSLQRQKKETQYF

J gene: TRBJ1-1
V gene: TRBV19
CDR3 protein: CASSITRNTEAFF

J gene: TRBJ2-1
V gene: TRBV10-3
CDR3 protein: CAISDPGGEQFF

J gene: TRBJ2-1
V gene: TRBV28
CDR3 protein: CASTDTSGRGEQFF

J gene: TRBJ1-2
V gene: TRBV28
CDR3 protein: CASGLLGLGYGYTF

J gene: TRBJ2-7
V gene: TRBV6-5
CDR3 protein: CASSRGLIYEQYF

J gene: TRBJ2-3
V gene: TRBV5-1
CDR3 protein: CASSLERIAGTQYF

J gene: TRBJ2-7
V gene: TRBV9
CDR3 protein: CASSALVGGRNEQYF

J gene: TRBJ2-7
V gene: TRBV28
CDR3 protein: CASSPLTMTGIEAPGEQYF

J gene: TRBJ1-1
V gene: TRBV25-1
CDR3 protein: CASRWGGNTEAFF

J gene: TRBJ2-1
V gene: TRBV29-1
CDR3 protein: CSAMGQRNEQFF

J gene: TRBJ2-7
V gene: TRBV27
CDR3 protein: CASSLSGTVSYEQYF

J gene: TRBJ2-2
V gene: TRBV28
CDR3 protein: CASSFLAGGYTGELFF